What follows are 24 T cell receptor beta chains derived from one specimen sequenced in a study of cytomegalovirus exposure and HLA in healthy donors. Assay used: immunoSEQ multiplex PCR; TCRdb lists only in-frame clones, some missing. The data show 150,000 to 200,000 clones, around four fifths seen once. What was sequenced was PBMCs. The receptors were gathered from a man between 25 and 39 years old in good health and CMV-seropositive.

This clone was detected once. This chain joins TRBV27 and TRBJ2-7; 8 positions agree with TRBD2. The CDR3 extends over 13 amino acids. From germline, CDR1 is MNHEY and CDR2 SMNVEV (reference sequence). Trimming cost V 4 bases and J 9 bases; bases outside gene matches: 8. CDR3 loop: CASSSAGGTGQYF. The CDR3 DNA sequence: TGTGCCAGCAGTTCCGCGGGGGGAACTGGGCAGTACTTC.

The gene calls are TRBV18 and TRBJ2-7; D perhaps matches TRBD2 (6 bases). CDR1 is KGHSH and CDR2 is LQKENI in the germline V gene. CDR3 length: 15 residues. V dropped 3 bases and J dropped 3 bases, with 15 bases sitting between them. CDR3 nucleotide sequence: TGTGCCAGCTCACCGCCCGGGACTCCAAACTACGAGCAGTACTTC. Its protein is CASSPPGTPNYEQYF. Based on the CDR3 plus reference TRBV18 and TRBJ2-7, the full variable domain is NAGVMQNPRHLVRRRGQEARLRCSPMKGHSHVYWYRQLPEEGLKFMVYLQKENIIDESGMPKERFSAEFPKEGPSILRIQQVVRGDSAAYFCASSPPGTPNYEQYFGPGTRLTVT.

This clone occurred once. The V and J genes are TRBV7-8 and TRBJ2-7; 16 bases align to TRBD2. The junction had 9 bases not matched to a gene; V was cut back by 0 bases and J by 7 bases. Germline V gene data show CDR1 as SGHVS and CDR2 as FQNEAQ. The CDR3 is 18 residues long. CDR3 region: CASSLAQEGLAGGREQYF. Here the CDR3 DNA reads TGTGCCAGCAGCTTAGCTCAGGAGGGACTAGCGGGGGGGCGGGAGCAGTACTTC.

V is TRBV27 and J is TRBJ2-5; D is uncertain. Between the trimmed V and J ends, which lost 0 bases and 1 base, there was a span of 6 bases. This CDR3 comprises 14 residues. CDR1 and CDR2 (germline): MNHEY, SMNVEV (reference sequence). The CDR3 DNA follows: TGTGCCAGCAGTTTATCGCGAACCCAAGAGACCCAGTACTTC. It yields the protein CASSLSRTQETQYF.

J is TRBJ2-5 and V is TRBV7-9; possibly TRBD2 for D (6 bases). This CDR3 has 15 amino acids. V lost 0 bases and J lost 3, with 11 bases in between. The germline V gene encodes CDR1 SEHNR and CDR2 FQNEAQ (reference sequence). The CDR3 DNA follows: TGTGCCAGCAGCTTAGCGTTCGGCGGGGAAGAGACCCAGTACTTC. This translates into CASSLAFGGEETQYF. The variable domain in full, completed from reference TRBV7-9 and TRBJ2-5, reads DTGVSQNPRHKITKRGQNVTFRCDPISEHNRLYWYRQTLGQGPEFLTYFQNEAQLEKSRLLSDRFSAERPKGSFSTLEIQRTEQGDSAMYLCASSLAFGGEETQYFGPGTRLLVL.

V gene TRBV4-1 combines with J gene TRBJ2-7; D call uncertain. This CDR3 is 11 amino acids long. The V and J ends lost 5 bases and 0 bases respectively, with 2 bases between them. Germline V gene lookup returns CDR1 MGHRA and CDR2 YSYEKL. CDR3 sequence (DNA): TGCGCCAGCAGCTACTCCTACGAGCAGTACTTC. It is translated as CASSYSYEQYF.

The chain recombines TRBV5-1 with TRBJ2-3; 12 bases agree with TRBD2. The CDR3 covers 17 residues. Germline trimming cut 0 bases from V and 0 bases from J; bases unmatched to any gene: 2. Germline V gene lookup returns CDR1 SGHRS and CDR2 YFSETQ. The CDR3 nucleotides are TGCGCCAGCAGCTTGGGGACTAGCGGGGCTAGCACAGATACGCAGTATTTT. Its protein is CASSLGTSGASTDTQYF.

The CDR3 reads CASSLGLSPFYGYTF. The CDR3 coding sequence is TGTGCCAGCAGCTTAGGGCTTTCCCCTTTCTATGGCTACACCTTC. The chain joins TRBV7-6 to TRBJ1-2; D remains ambiguous. CDR1 is SGHVS and CDR2 is FNYEAQ in the germline V gene. This CDR3 spans 15 amino acids. V gave up 1 base and J gave up 4 bases, with 13 bases separating them.

This clone showed up just a few times. This CDR3 is also generated by other DNA sequences in the sample. The chain recombines TRBV6-5 with TRBJ2-7; 8 bases map to TRBD1. J was trimmed by 4 bases and V by 5 bases; bases with no gene match: 1. The germline V gene has CDR1 MNHEY and CDR2 SVGAGI. This CDR3 spans 12 amino acids. In DNA form, the CDR3 reads TGTGCCAGCAGTAGACAGGGGTACGAGCAGTACTTC. Its translation is CASSRQGYEQYF.

This chain connects TRBV4-3 to TRBJ2-7; TRBD1 aligns across 8 bases. Germline lookup yields CDR1 LGHNA and CDR2 YSLEER. This CDR3 has 16 residues. With V trimmed by 1 base and J by 2 bases, 7 bases remained unmatched. CDR3 residues: CASSQVGTGETYEQYF. The CDR3 DNA follows: TGCGCCAGCAGCCAAGTGGGGACAGGCGAAACCTACGAGCAGTACTTC.

J is TRBJ1-6 and V is TRBV4-1; no reliable D call. V was cut by 0 bases and J by 13 bases, with 19 bases left in between. Germline V gene data show CDR1 as MGHRA and CDR2 as YSYEKL. This CDR3 region has 16 residues. The CDR3 loop is CASSQDKNPQDFPLHF. The CDR3 DNA is TGCGCCAGCAGCCAAGATAAAAATCCCCAGGACTTCCCCCTCCACTTT.

The chain couples TRBV5-1 to TRBJ2-1; 13 nucleotides line up with TRBD2. The CDR3 runs 15 residues. J was trimmed by 10 bases and V by 1 base; bases with no gene match: 5. Germline values: CDR1 SGHRS, CDR2 YFSETQ. In DNA form, the CDR3 reads TGCGCCAGCAGCTTGTCACTAGCGGGGGGGGTCGAGCAGTTCTTC. Amino acid sequence: CASSLSLAGGVEQFF.

This clone was detected only a few times. This sequence joins TRBV27 and TRBJ1-6; D is perhaps TRBD1 (6 bases). The CDR3 is made up of 13 amino acids. From germline, CDR1 is MNHEY and CDR2 SMNVEV (reference sequence). Trimming left V 4 bases short and J 10 bases short, with 11 bases between. The CDR3 sequence: CASSYRDYSPLHF. In nucleotides, the CDR3 is TGTGCCAGCAGTTACAGGGATTACTCACCCCTCCACTTT.

The V gene is TRBV27, the J gene TRBJ2-7, with TRBD1 matching over 8 bases. Germline V gene lookup returns CDR1 MNHEY and CDR2 SMNVEV (reference sequence). V was pared by 0 bases and J by 1 base, with 5 bases of the junction left unmatched. The CDR3 is 16 amino acids. CDR3 bases: TGTGCCAGCAGTTTATCCGCAGGGGGCAATTCCTACGAGCAGTACTTC. Translated, it gives CASSLSAGGNSYEQYF.

This clone came up once. The chain joins TRBV4-1 to TRBJ2-7, with 11 bases matching TRBD1. CDR1 is MGHRA, CDR2 YSYEKL, per germline. The CDR3 is 14 amino acids. The V and J ends lost 4 bases and 6 bases, in that order; junction bases with no gene match: 5. The CDR3 DNA follows: TGCGCCAGCAGCCGCCGGACAGGGGGCGCCGAGCAGTACTTC. Residues: CASSRRTGGAEQYF.

The V call is TRBV6-1, the J call TRBJ2-3; D call uncertain. Germline V gives CDR1 MNHNS, CDR2 SASEGT. The CDR3 totals 13 residues. Deletions cut 6 bases from V and 2 bases from J, with 9 bases between. The CDR3 loop reads CASSQDFTDTQYF. CDR3 coding DNA: TGTGCCAGCAGCCAGGATTTCACAGATACGCAGTATTTT.

The chain is built from TRBV9 and TRBJ2-1, with 8 bases matching TRBD1. The CDR3 length is 15 residues. J was trimmed by 0 bases and V by 3 bases; bases with no gene match: 2. Germline V lookup: CDR1 SGDLS, CDR2 YYNGEE. CDR3: CASSAQGGSYNEQFF. The CDR3 region has the DNA TGTGCCAGCAGCGCACAGGGGGGCTCCTACAATGAGCAGTTCTTC.

The genes are TRBV5-1 and TRBJ1-4; D is possibly TRBD1 (6 bases). Germline CDR1 and CDR2: SGHRS and YFSETQ. Between the trimmed V and J ends, which lost 2 bases and 5 bases, there was a span of 10 bases. CDR3 length equals 14 residues. CDR3 residues: CASSFAGENEKLFF. For the CDR3, the DNA is TGCGCCAGCAGCTTTGCAGGGGAGAATGAAAAACTGTTTTTT. The whole variable domain, filled in from reference TRBV5-1 and TRBJ1-4, reads KAGVTQTPRYLIKTRGQQVTLSCSPISGHRSVSWYQQTPGQGLQFLFEYFSETQRNKGNFPGRFSGRQFSNSRSEMNVSTLELGDSALYLCASSFAGENEKLFFGSGTQLSVL.

The sample holds many counts of this clone. This chain uses TRBV7-9 with TRBJ1-5, with 9 bases matching TRBD1. The CDR3 extends over 13 amino acids. The germline V gene has CDR1 SEHNR and CDR2 FQNEAQ (reference sequence). V shed 4 bases, J shed 12 bases, and the junction held 7 bases outside the gene matches. CDR3 sequence (DNA): TGTGCCAGCAGCTCTCGGGACAGGGCAATCCAGCATTTT. It translates to CASSSRDRAIQHF.

The rearrangement joins TRBV11-2 to TRBJ2-3; the D gene is possibly TRBD2 (7 bases). CDR1 is SGHAT, CDR2 FQNNGV, per germline. The CDR3 runs to 17 residues. Trimming pared 5 bases from V and 2 bases from J, leaving 20 bases between. DNA of the CDR3: TGTGCCAGCAGCCGAAAACAGGGACTACCAATCACAGATACGCAGTATTTT. Its protein product is CASSRKQGLPITDTQYF. Filled out from reference TRBV11-2 and TRBJ2-3, the complete variable domain reads EAGVAQSPRYKIIEKRQSVAFWCNPISGHATLYWYQQILGQGPKLLIQFQNNGVVDDSQLPKDRFSAERLKGVDSTLKIQPAKLEDSAVYLCASSRKQGLPITDTQYFGPGTRLTVL.

The chain is built from TRBV11-2 and TRBJ2-7; maybe TRBD1 (5 bases). V shed 0 bases and J shed 3 bases, with 12 bases lying between them. CDR1 and CDR2 (germline): SGHAT, FQNNGV. The CDR3 consists of 15 residues. In nucleotides, the CDR3 is TGTGCCAGCAGCTTAGATCTAGTCAGGGTCTACGAGCAGTACTTC. This sequence encodes CASSLDLVRVYEQYF.

The chain links TRBV5-6 to TRBJ2-1, with D possibly TRBD2 on 5 matching bases. CDR3 length: 15 amino acids. Per the germline V gene, CDR1 is SGHDT and CDR2 is YYEEEE. V lost 0 bases and J lost 7, with 14 bases in between. The CDR3 DNA reads TGTGCCAGCAGCTTGGCCGCACCCTCGGGGAATGAGCAGTTCTTC. This sequence encodes CASSLAAPSGNEQFF.

The chain has TRBV19 and TRBJ2-7; TRBD1 might be the D (5 bases). CDR3 length equals 14 residues. Trimming cost V 0 bases and J 7 bases, with 13 bases left between them. Germline CDR1 is LNHDA and CDR2 is SQIVND (reference sequence). This chain's CDR3 is CASSIDIVGREQYF. The DNA for the CDR3 is TGTGCCAGTAGTATAGATATAGTGGGGCGGGAGCAGTACTTC.

The chain combines TRBV7-9 with TRBJ1-6; 8 bases map to TRBD1. V shed 0 bases, J shed 7 bases, and the junction held 5 bases outside the gene matches. This CDR3 is built from 16 residues. CDR1 and CDR2 from the germline V gene are SEHNR and FQNEAQ (reference sequence). In DNA form, the CDR3 reads TGTGCCAGCAGCTTAGCTGGCCAGGGGGCGAATTCACCCCTCCACTTT. Its protein is CASSLAGQGANSPLHF.